The source of this T cell receptor (beta chain) is a study of blood T cell repertoires in COVID-19. Study background: In each case, the material was cDNA or gDNA derived from T cells, B-cell-depleted T cells, or PBMCs.

Profiling relied on immunoSEQ multiplex PCR, and the TCRdb table lists in-frame clones only, not all of them. The top ten clones hold under 1.1% of a sample with some 300,000 clones, around 90% of them seen once. CDR1 is MNHEY, CDR2 SMNVEV, per germline (reference sequence). Deletions cut 6 bases from V and 3 bases from J, with 14 bases between. This CDR3 has 15 residues. Sequenced material: peripheral blood. The V gene is TRBV27, the J gene TRBJ2-2, with a possible D match to TRBD1 (6 bases). The TCR sequence derives from a woman between 35 and 50 years old with COVID-19, enrolled during active disease. CDR3 protein: CASRFWGRDTGELFF. CDR3 bases: TGTGCCAGCAGATTCTGGGGGCGCGACACCGGGGAGCTGTTTTTT.